This TCR beta chain stems from a study of cytomegalovirus exposure and HLA in healthy donors. Regarding the study as a whole: A list of around 150 TCR beta chains associated with cytomegalovirus was given. Most TCR sequences proved rare, with some public TCRs found in many donors. A classifier reportedly called cytomegalovirus status with high sensitivity and specificity.

Sequenced by immunoSEQ multiplex PCR; TCRdb stores in-frame clones only, minus some. The sample lists some 49,000 clones, around 94% seen once, with around 8% in the top ten. From the approximately 120-subject validation cohort, which was separate from the roughly 610-subject first cohort, the donors were drawn. Notes on this clone: Its antigen is undetermined.

This CDR3 region has 13 residues. J lost 6 bases, V lost 10 bases, and 11 bases had no gene match. Germline values: CDR1 ENHRY, CDR2 SYGVKD. The receptor's source is a young woman in good health and CMV-seropositive. V and J are TRBV10-3 and TRBJ2-7; 8 nucleotides agree with TRBD2. The sequenced sample was PBMCs. The DNA for the CDR3 is TGTGCCACCTCGGGACTAGAGGTGGCCGAGCAGTACTTC. The encoded protein is CATSGLEVAEQYF.